These T cell receptor beta chains were read from a single sample in a study of human T cells and chemical hapten exposure. TCRdb reprocessed the RACE reads with MiXCR, giving one entry per CDR3 protein. The sample has a few hundred thousand distinct CDR3 sequences; 4.5% to 5.5% are singletons. The source was whole blood, collected in connection with sensitization to the hapten diphenylcyclopropenone (DPC). The receptors were sampled from a woman aged 18-29 years with alopecia areata. Some clones in this sample may be carry-over from other donors' samples. The CDR3 runs from the conserved cysteine through the conserved F or W. Each record gives: D gene, J gene, V gene, clone size, CDR3 protein, CDR3 DNA. The D gene is left open where the match is weak. Part of the rows lack a size; the others show once, few, many or a class for expanded clones.

D: -; J: TRBJ2-7; V: TRBV10-3; size: many; CDR3: CAISSATEQYF; DNA: TGTGCCATCAGCTCGGCCACCGAGCAGTACTTC
D: TRBD2; J: TRBJ2-1; V: TRBV2; size: few; CDR3: CASSAGLAGYNEQFF; DNA: TGTGCCAGCAGTGCCGGACTAGCGGGGTACAATGAGCAGTTCTTC
D: -; J: TRBJ2-5; V: TRBV6-2/TRBV6-3; size: few; CDR3: CASSYNFQTQYF; DNA: TGTGCCAGCAGTTACAACTTTCAGACCCAGTACTTC
D: -; J: TRBJ2-1; V: TRBV11-3; size: many; CDR3: CASSLADRYNEQFF; DNA: TGTGCCAGCAGCTTAGCCGACCGCTACAATGAGCAGTTCTTC
D: -; J: TRBJ1-2; V: TRBV10-3; size: few; CDR3: CAISESRRPLNSDGYTF; DNA: TGTGCCATCAGTGAGTCGCGAAGACCCCTCAATTCGGATGGCTACACCTTC
D: -; J: TRBJ2-2; V: TRBV9; size: many; CDR3: CASSATGSSGELFF; DNA: TGTGCCAGCAGCGCAACAGGGTCAAGCGGGGAGCTGTTTTTT
D: -; J: TRBJ2-7; V: TRBV9; size: many; CDR3: CASSVRDRGYEQYF; DNA: TGTGCCAGCAGCGTCCGGGACCGAGGCTACGAGCAGTACTTC
D: -; J: TRBJ1-2; V: TRBV2; size: few; CDR3: CASSGDGGLDGYTF; DNA: TGTGCCAGCAGCGGGGACGGAGGATTGGATGGCTACACCTTC
D: TRBD1; J: TRBJ1-5; V: TRBV6-1; size: -; CDR3: CASSEGQGIPRASNQPQHF; DNA: TGTGCCAGCAGTGAAGGACAGGGGATTCCCCGGGCGAGCAATCAGCCCCAGCATTTT
D: -; J: TRBJ1-1; V: TRBV20-1; size: many; CDR3: CSARRNLNTEAFF; DNA: TGCAGTGCTAGACGGAACTTGAACACTGAAGCTTTCTTT
D: -; J: TRBJ1-5; V: TRBV19; size: few; CDR3: CASMTGTRNQPQHF; DNA: TGTGCCAGTATGACGGGGACACGGAATCAGCCCCAGCATTTT
D: -; J: TRBJ1-1; V: TRBV6-6; size: many; CDR3: CASSFEGGENTEAFF; DNA: TGTGCCAGCAGTTTCGAGGGAGGCGAGAACACTGAAGCTTTCTTT
D: -; J: TRBJ2-2; V: TRBV7-6; size: -; CDR3: CASSLKDLNTGELFF; DNA: TGTGCCAGCAGCCTGAAAGACTTGAACACCGGGGAGCTGTTTTTT
D: -; J: TRBJ2-7; V: TRBV3-1; size: -; CDR3: CASSQEAYYEQYF; DNA: TGTGCCAGCAGCCAAGAGGCTTACTACGAGCAGTACTTC
D: -; J: TRBJ1-3; V: TRBV4-3; size: few; CDR3: CASSQSRGESSGNTIYF; DNA: TGCGCCAGCAGCCAATCGCGGGGGGAATCCTCTGGAAACACCATATATTTT
D: -; J: TRBJ1-2; V: TRBV7-2; size: many; CDR3: CASRAGRSNYGYTF; DNA: TGTGCCAGCAGGGCAGGGCGTTCTAACTATGGCTACACCTTC
D: -; J: TRBJ2-7; V: TRBV21-1; size: many; CDR3: CASSKAGTGSLESYEQYF; DNA: TGTGCCAGCAGCAAAGCCGGGACAGGGTCCCTTGAATCCTACGAGCAGTACTTC
D: -; J: TRBJ2-3; V: TRBV4-3; size: -; CDR3: CASSQATWGSTDTQYF; DNA: TGCGCCAGCAGCCAGGCAACGTGGGGAAGCACAGATACGCAGTATTTT
D: -; J: TRBJ2-1; V: TRBV4-3; size: -; CDR3: CASSQEWGAPYNEQFF; DNA: TGCGCCAGCAGCCAAGAATGGGGGGCCCCTTACAATGAGCAGTTCTTC
D: -; J: TRBJ1-3; V: TRBV12-3/TRBV12-4; size: few; CDR3: CASHQYSGNTIYF; DNA: TGTGCCAGCCATCAATATTCTGGAAACACCATATATTTT
D: -; J: TRBJ2-3; V: TRBV7-9; size: few; CDR3: CASSPGMTDTQYF; DNA: TGTGCCAGCAGCCCGGGGATGACAGATACGCAGTATTTT
D: -; J: TRBJ1-5; V: TRBV20-1; size: few; CDR3: CSARREWGSNQPQHF; DNA: TGCAGTGCTAGACGTGAGTGGGGTTCCAATCAGCCCCAGCATTTT
D: TRBD2; J: TRBJ2-1; V: TRBV5-1; size: many; CDR3: CASSPLAAGIYNEQFF; DNA: TGCGCCAGCAGTCCTCTAGCGGCGGGGATTTACAATGAGCAGTTCTTC
D: -; J: TRBJ1-1; V: TRBV6-5; size: -; CDR3: CASSYSGVGVTEAFF; DNA: TGTGCCAGCAGTTACTCTGGGGTGGGGGTCACTGAAGCTTTCTTT
D: -; J: TRBJ1-2; V: TRBV29-1; size: -; CDR3: CSVLYSHGYTF; DNA: TGCAGCGTTTTATACTCGCATGGCTACACCTTC
D: TRBD1; J: TRBJ2-3; V: TRBV20-1; size: many; CDR3: CSAQTGALSPDTQYF; DNA: TGCAGTGCGCAGACAGGGGCTCTTAGCCCAGATACGCAGTATTTT
D: -; J: TRBJ1-5; V: TRBV3-1; size: many; CDR3: CASSQGWQGNQPQHF; DNA: TGTGCCAGCAGTCAAGGGTGGCAGGGCAATCAGCCCCAGCATTTT
D: -; J: TRBJ1-1; V: TRBV29-1; size: many; CDR3: CSVQVGQNTEAFF; DNA: TGCAGCGTCCAAGTGGGGCAGAACACTGAAGCTTTCTTT
D: TRBD1; J: TRBJ1-1; V: TRBV6-2/TRBV6-3; size: -; CDR3: CASKQGQKNTEAFF; DNA: TGTGCCAGCAAGCAGGGACAGAAGAACACTGAAGCTTTCTTT
D: TRBD2; J: TRBJ2-1; V: TRBV20-1; size: many; CDR3: CSARASGGSKSYNEQFF; DNA: TGCAGTGCTAGAGCTAGCGGGGGGTCGAAGAGTTACAATGAGCAGTTCTTC
D: -; J: TRBJ1-1; V: TRBV2; size: many; CDR3: CASSYSTEAFF; DNA: TGTGCCAGCAGCTACAGCACTGAAGCTTTCTTT
D: -; J: TRBJ1-6; V: TRBV7-2; size: many; CDR3: CASSLVGIANSPLHF; DNA: TGTGCCAGCAGCTTAGTCGGCATCGCCAATTCACCCCTCCACTTT
D: -; J: TRBJ1-2; V: TRBV12-3/TRBV12-4; size: many; CDR3: CASSSLDLGYGYTF; DNA: TGTGCCAGCAGTTCTCTGGATCTGGGGTATGGCTACACCTTC
D: -; J: TRBJ1-1; V: TRBV4-1; size: -; CDR3: CASSLIRQNTEAFF; DNA: TGCGCCAGCAGCCTAATAAGACAGAACACTGAAGCTTTCTTT
D: -; J: TRBJ2-7; V: TRBV28; size: few; CDR3: CASSPPGTQGTPYEQYF; DNA: TGTGCCAGCAGTCCGCCCGGTACCCAGGGGACCCCCTACGAGCAGTACTTC
D: TRBD2; J: TRBJ2-5; V: TRBV20-1; size: few; CDR3: CSASGGAEETQYF; DNA: TGCAGTGCTAGCGGGGGGGCCGAGGAGACCCAGTACTTC
D: TRBD2; J: TRBJ2-3; V: TRBV4-1; size: few; CDR3: CASSQDGPSGGYSFTDTQYF; DNA: TGCGCCAGCAGCCAAGATGGGCCCAGCGGGGGGTACTCATTCACAGATACGCAGTATTTT
D: -; J: TRBJ1-1; V: TRBV20-1; size: many; CDR3: CSANGLRVTEAFF; DNA: TGCAGTGCTAACGGTTTGAGGGTCACTGAAGCTTTCTTT
D: TRBD2; J: TRBJ2-3; V: TRBV5-5; size: many; CDR3: CASSFTSGGADTQYF; DNA: TGTGCCAGCAGCTTTACTAGCGGGGGGGCAGATACGCAGTATTTT
D: -; J: TRBJ2-7; V: TRBV9; size: few; CDR3: CASSPTAASYEQYF; DNA: TGTGCCAGCAGCCCGACAGCAGCCTCCTACGAGCAGTACTTC
D: -; J: TRBJ1-1; V: TRBV11-2; size: many; CDR3: CASSPDMDTEAFF; DNA: TGTGCCAGCAGCCCCGATATGGACACTGAAGCTTTCTTT
D: -; J: TRBJ1-6; V: TRBV2; size: few; CDR3: CASSGRRNSPLHF; DNA: TGTGCCAGCAGTGGAAGACGAAATTCACCCCTCCACTTT
D: -; J: TRBJ1-1; V: TRBV7-9; size: many; CDR3: CASSLAAEAFF; DNA: TGTGCCAGCAGCTTAGCAGCTGAAGCTTTCTTT
D: -; J: TRBJ2-3; V: TRBV2; size: -; CDR3: CASRGLSFHTDTQYF; DNA: TGTGCCAGCAGGGGACTGAGTTTTCACACAGATACGCAGTATTTT
D: -; J: TRBJ1-1; V: TRBV29-1; size: -; CDR3: CSVEDPGMNAEAFF; DNA: TGCAGCGTTGAAGATCCAGGGATGAACGCTGAAGCTTTCTTT
D: -; J: TRBJ1-3; V: TRBV10-3; size: many; CDR3: CAPRGGRRTIYF; DNA: TGTGCCCCCCGGGGGGGGAGGAGAACCATATATTTT
D: TRBD1; J: TRBJ1-2; V: TRBV4-3; size: -; CDR3: CASSQEWVGTGYYGYTF; DNA: TGCGCCAGCAGCCAAGAATGGGTCGGGACAGGGTATTATGGCTACACCTTC
D: -; J: TRBJ2-1; V: TRBV6-2/TRBV6-3; size: many; CDR3: CASSPLSSYNEQFF; DNA: TGTGCCAGCAGTCCTCTGAGCTCCTACAATGAGCAGTTCTTC
D: -; J: TRBJ1-1; V: TRBV7-3; size: many; CDR3: CASSPDRDTEAFF; DNA: TGTGCCAGCAGCCCTGACAGAGACACTGAAGCTTTCTTT
D: -; J: TRBJ1-1; V: TRBV29-1; size: many; CDR3: CSVQTGRDTEAFF; DNA: TGCAGCGTCCAGACAGGACGGGACACTGAAGCTTTCTTT
D: -; J: TRBJ1-5; V: TRBV7-2; size: many; CDR3: CASSYRGNQPQHF; DNA: TGTGCCAGCAGTTACAGGGGCAATCAGCCCCAGCATTTT
D: -; J: TRBJ2-1; V: TRBV6-2/TRBV6-3; size: -; CDR3: CASSTEAGGFYNEQFF; DNA: TGTGCCAGCAGTACCGAGGCAGGGGGGTTCTACAATGAGCAGTTCTTC
D: -; J: TRBJ1-6; V: TRBV18; size: -; CDR3: CASSPVWEAHHSPLHF; DNA: TGTGCCAGCTCACCAGTCTGGGAGGCCCACCATTCACCCCTCCACTTT
D: -; J: TRBJ1-4; V: TRBV12-3/TRBV12-4; size: few; CDR3: CASNPGGVNEKLFF; DNA: TGTGCCAGCAACCCTGGGGGAGTCAATGAAAAACTGTTTTTT
D: TRBD1; J: TRBJ2-7; V: TRBV10-3; size: -; CDR3: CAHRTGTSYEQYF; DNA: TGTGCCCATAGGACAGGGACGTCCTACGAGCAGTACTTC